What follows are 6 T cell receptor beta chains derived from one specimen sequenced in a study of blood T cells in healthy people across ages (dated by TCRdb to between 2014 and 2017). Library preparation employed 5' RACE. The reads were generated on an Illumina HiSeq 2500. A second 7 to 11 cycle PCR used a sample-barcoded 5' primer and a J-beta primer mix. The raw public data were reprocessed by TCRdb itself: fastp quality trimming at Q25, MiXCR clonotype calling, in-frame beta chains only. Entries that share a CDR3 protein sequence are merged under the most common genes and DNA. For this sample the table gives 650,000 to 800,000 distinct CDR3 sequences, of which 45% to 60% were detected only once. The top ten clonotypes cover less than 15% of the sample. The source material was blood. The receptor source for this set is a woman older than 75 in good health.

This clonotype was observed at least ten times. The chain recombines TRBV29-1 with TRBJ2-4, with a weak D call TRBD2 (6 bases). This CDR3 is built from 13 residues. Germline V lookup: CDR1 SQVTM, CDR2 ANQGSEA. Trimming removed 4 bases at V and 6 bases at J, with 13 bases between. The CDR3 loop reads CSVVMDSGNIQYF. The CDR3 DNA sequence: TGCAGCGTTGTGATGGATAGCGGAAACATTCAGTACTTC.

V and J are TRBV12-3 or TRBV12-4 and TRBJ2-3; TRBD1 agrees at 9 bases. This CDR3 has 17 residues. V was pared by 6 bases and J by 8 bases, with 18 bases of the junction left unmatched. The CDR3 sequence: CASSSESGTGTLGTQYF. CDR3 bases: TGTGCCAGCAGCTCGGAATCCGGGACAGGGACTTTGGGTACGCAGTATTTT.

This chain connects TRBV28 to TRBJ1-2; the D gene is possibly TRBD1 (5 bases). Germline values: CDR1 MDHEN, CDR2 SYDVKM. The CDR3 has 13 amino acids. V lost 3 bases, J lost 8 bases, and 13 bases lay in between. The CDR3, as DNA: TGTGCCAGCAGTTTGGGAGGGGTTAGAGGCTACACCTTC. The encoded protein is CASSLGGVRGYTF.

Worth noting for this clonotype: A read error may be the cause here, since a much bigger clone is one base away. The chain combines TRBV27 with TRBJ2-3; no clear D gene. This CDR3 is built from 17 residues. Per the germline V gene, CDR1 is MNHEY and CDR2 is SMNVEV (reference sequence). V shed 5 bases and J shed 2 bases, with 20 bases lying between them. The CDR3 spells CASSPSATSYPTDTQYF. CDR3 nucleotides: TGTGCCAGCAGTCCATCCGCCACATCTTATCCCACAGATACGCAGTATTTT.

Comment on this clonotype: This may arise from a read error, as a much more abundant clone is one base away. The chain's CDR3 is CAGRGPNTDAQYF. DNA for the CDR3: TGTGCCGGGCGGGGGCCTAACACAGATGCGCAGTATTTT. This chain links TRBV28 with TRBJ2-3; a possible D gene is TRBD2 (7 bases). The CDR3 length is 13 residues. Germline CDR1 and CDR2: MDHEN and SYDVKM.

The gene calls are TRBV6-5 and TRBJ1-2; D is possibly TRBD1 (5 bases). Deletions cut 0 bases from V and 2 bases from J, with 13 bases between. CDR1 MNHEY and CDR2 SVGAGI come from the germline V gene. This CDR3 comprises 16 residues. CDR3 sequence (DNA): TGTGCCAGCAGTTACTCGATGGGGACCGAGAACTATGGCTACACCTTC. Translation gives CASSYSMGTENYGYTF.